Given below is one T cell receptor (beta chain) in context. Its specific antigen is unknown. No clone much larger than this one lies a single base away; base qualities are absent. CDR1 and CDR2 (SEHNR, FQNEAQ) derive from the germline V gene (reference sequence). The CDR3, from cysteine to phenylalanine, totals 17 residues. The kept DNA is CDR3 alone, 51 bases in frame from the first base. From V the trimming removes 1 base and from J it removes 0 bases, while the gene matches leave 3 bases of the junction unaccounted for. Library construction relied on the immunoSEQ multiplex PCR assay. The multiplex PCR relied on a mix of 60 forward primers for TCR Vbeta segments and 13 reverse primers for TCR Jbeta segments. The CDR3 region of rearranged TCR beta genes was amplified from genomic DNA with a multiplex PCR assay. The Illumina HiSeq System was used to sequence the amplified TCR beta libraries as 87-base-pair reads. For the original study's pipeline: In a later analysis, some 80 million unique TCR beta chains were counted across the roughly 670 repertoires, and around 10 million of these chains were shared by at least two donors. Raw reads were error-corrected and collapsed into unique sequences with a nearest-neighbor algorithm that merged closely related sequences to remove PCR and sequencing errors. To assign V, D and J gene segments, CDR3 sequences were aligned to IMGT reference sequences. For a sequence to be retained, at least a six-nucleotide match to both a V gene segment and a J gene segment was required. A rearrangement counted as productive if the CDR3 had no stop codons and remained in frame with V and J, and every other rearrangement counted as non-productive. CDR3 was defined according to IMGT convention as the region running from the second conserved V-encoded cysteine to the conserved J-encoded phenylalanine. The earlier analysis of about 590 of the donors excluded sequences that lacked an unambiguous match to a single V gene segment. An earlier analysis of 500 to 600 of the donors classified V segments as functional when productive rearrangements were above 56.7% and as segregating when the standard deviation between donors was above 5%. To diagnose cytomegalovirus status from the catalog of TCR beta chain sequences, a statistical classification framework was built. In a later analysis, V and J genes were assigned by comparing TCR nucleotide sequences against IMGT/GENE-DB human TR gene sequences. The TCRdist pipeline was used in a later analysis to assign CDR3 sequences and most-parsimonious VDJ recombination scenarios. In a later analysis, each TCR beta chain was defined by its CDR3 amino acid sequence together with its V-gene family, and reads without a unique V-gene family were excluded. As a way to deal with suspected cross-contamination and a sequencing artifact, a later analysis dropped hundreds of nucleotide sequences that were highly shared and had low generation probability. For each public chain, a later analysis derived a clonal expansion index from normalized ranks of inferred template counts within each repertoire. In a later analysis, generation probabilities were computed with a VDJ recombination model fitted to out-of-frame rearrangements, and the resulting probabilities were checked against IGoR. In a later analysis, hypergeometric tests were used to score TCR-TCR, TCR-HLA and TCR-CMV co-occurrence, with a repertoire-size bias correction applied to TCR pairs. In a later analysis, false discovery rates were estimated by permuting HLA or CMV assignments 20 times. In a later analysis, co-occurring TCRs were grouped with DBSCAN, and TCRdist sequence similarity was added when clustering was performed within HLA-allele-positive subsets. Repertoires with fewer than 30,000 or more than 120,000 public chains, plus five repertoires with anomalous nucleotide sharing, were excluded from co-occurrence clustering. TCRdb took this table from immuneACCESS and kept in-frame rearrangements with V and J called. Such tables lack part of the clones; where checked against another copy, unresolved V genes explain under half of the gap, and the rest is unexplained. V and J calls and clone size are as listed in that table; D and trimming were resolved from the DNA. For this sample there are under 200,000 clones; around 77% appear just once. The ten largest clones take up roughly 3% of the sample.

The sample originates from a study of cytomegalovirus exposure and HLA in healthy donors (dated by TCRdb to the late 2010s). General notes on the study: In an earlier analysis of around 540 of the donors, roughly 300 Gb of sequence data and 100 million or so unique TCR beta sequences from about 179 million T cells were reported. An early release covering 550 to 650 HLA-typed donors comprised 250 to 350 gigabases of sequencing data and around 85 million unique TCR sequences. Of the roughly 400 genotyped donors, around 81% fell in the genetic ancestry cluster associated with self-reported Caucasian donors. The aim of the study was to test whether cataloging public T cell receptors could identify signatures of past pathogen exposure. The T cell repertoires of roughly 660 subjects were profiled by immunosequencing and related to cytomegalovirus serostatus. In addition to the first cohort of 666 subjects, a separate validation cohort of approximately 120 different subjects was used. The study combined high-throughput TCR immunosequencing, statistical association of individual TCRs with disease status, and machine learning to predict cytomegalovirus infection status. To study patterns of TCR occurrence, a later analysis re-analyzed previously published TCR beta repertoires from 500 to 850 donors and added high-resolution HLA genotyping. The later analysis used no new phenotypic data to find candidate immune exposures, relying instead on TCR beta sequences and their occurrence across donors. An earlier analysis of approximately 500 of the donors applied high-throughput TCR beta sequencing to assess whether each TCR beta V gene segment acted as functional or pseudogenic. Donor age, sex, ethnicity and CMV serostatus were collected together with the repertoire data. Genome-wide SNP genotypes for about 65% of the 666 donors were used in a later genetic analysis, which treated that subset as a discovery cohort. Every discovery cohort repertoire had been produced on one sequencing platform. HLA typing covered class I and class II loci at four-digit resolution. Typing coverage differed by locus: A, B, C, DRB1 and DQB1 were typed in about 620-630 donors, DQA1 in approximately 520, DPA1 in 600 to 610, and DPB1 in just under 490. Four to six DR-DQ haplotypes were handled as single units for association and clustering, since linkage in the cohort was strong. On average, 235,054 unique TCR beta nucleotide sequences were sequenced per donor among about 400 genotyped donors of the cohort, with roughly 20% of those sequences being non-productive. The paper's findings and limits, for the study overall: According to a later genetic analysis, donors in an Asian-associated ancestry cluster had fewer N-insertions in productive TCRs than the roughly 670-donor mean. A later analysis found that most CMV-associated TCR beta chains appeared HLA-restricted, with HLA associations seemingly driven largely by CMV exposure. A later analysis found that HLA-associated TCR beta chains were more clonally expanded and had lower generation probabilities than equally common non-associated chains. A later genetic analysis associated a missense DCLRE1C variant with V-gene and J-gene trimming of TCR beta chains, and an independent cohort replicated the association. Correlated functional status among segregating V segments might be attributable to linkage disequilibrium, but an unknown experimental factor could not be ruled out. Most TCR sequences were observed very rarely across donors, whereas some public TCRs were present in many individuals. Because the 87-base-pair reads could not distinguish some IMGT-functional V segments, including TRBV6-2 and TRBV6-3, those segments were excluded. According to a later analysis, parvovirus B19, influenza, CMV and Epstein-Barr virus appeared linked to several top co-occurrence clusters. A cluster of highly shared sequence variants was judged likely to represent a technical artifact of the sequencing pipeline. The authors suggested that the approach could potentially be generalized to other disease states and immunological phenotypes. Specific HLA alleles were associated with 16,951 TCR beta sequences at a false discovery rate of 0.05 in a later analysis. This cohort had only TCR beta chains sequenced, and the lack of alpha or paired-chain data limited which features could be detected. In vitro tests confirmed that a few of the cytomegalovirus-associated TCR beta chains recognize cytomegalovirus antigens. In a later analysis, the rate of TCR association differed among HLA loci, with DRB1 alleles having the most associated TCRs and HLA-C alleles having the fewest. HLA typing was unavailable for some donors at each locus, so association tests used only the typed subset. The classifier was reported to diagnose cytomegalovirus status with high specificity and sensitivity in both the original cohort and the validation cohort. In an earlier analysis of more than 450 of the donors, most TCR beta V segments were observed in productive rearrangements about 87% or about 30% of the time, broadly matching IMGT annotations. A further reported finding was that TCR beta sequences accurately predicted the HLA-A and HLA-B alleles for most subjects in the first cohort. Assigning TCR associations to individual alleles was difficult when HLA alleles, especially DR and DQ, strongly co-occurred. Roughly 15 rarely observed V segments, including chromosome 9 orphons, were excluded from the earlier analysis of approximately 500 of the donors because counts were too low. CMV serostatus was the only immune exposure information available for the cohort. The study gave a list of 150 to 200 TCR beta chains associated with cytomegalovirus. Roughly uniform sequencing depth across donors was assumed in presence/absence analyses, although this assumption may not hold.

The cohort consisted of hundreds of healthy bone marrow donors. At the time of sampling, all cohort members were nominally healthy, though unrecorded immune exposures were likely present. The donor tested CMV seronegative and was one of the 352 seronegative cohort members. Every donor gave a peripheral blood sample, and the peripheral blood mononuclear cells from that sample were used for TCR beta sequencing. The Qiagen DNeasy Blood Extraction Kit was used to extract genomic DNA from the blood cell samples. This clonotype was obtained from a female donor in good health and CMV-seronegative. Input material: PBMCs. The chain uses TRBV7-9 and TRBJ1-5; 10 junctional bases match TRBD1. CDR3 loop: CASSLGGTGASNQPQHF. The DNA sequence follows: TGTGCCAGCAGCTTAGGCGGGACAGGGGCTAGCAATCAGCCCCAGCATTTT.